The 27 T cell receptor beta chains listed next were all sequenced from one sample in a study of blood T cell repertoires in COVID-19. TCRdb's table, derived via immunoSEQ multiplex PCR, lists solely in-frame clones and lacks some. The repertoire includes around 180,000 clones, more than 70% of them detected once, and roughly 4.7% sits in the top ten. Material: peripheral blood. All receptors derive from a human donor in a cohort sampled during active COVID-19.

The chain combines TRBV18 with TRBJ2-7; the match to TRBD1 covers 9 bases. The V and J ends lost 4 bases and 5 bases, in that order; junction bases with no gene match: 9. The CDR3 length is 15 residues. Per the germline V gene, CDR1 is KGHSH and CDR2 is LQKENI. In DNA, the CDR3 is TGTGCCAGCTCACGATCAACAGGGGGCTTCAACGAGCAGTACTTC. As protein: CASSRSTGGFNEQYF. The variable domain in full, with the rest retrieved from reference TRBV18 and TRBJ2-7, is NAGVMQNPRHLVRRRGQEARLRCSPMKGHSHVYWYRQLPEEGLKFMVYLQKENIIDESGMPKERFSAEFPKEGPSILRIQQVVRGDSAAYFCASSRSTGGFNEQYFGPGTRLTVT.

This rearrangement joins TRBV5-8 to TRBJ2-3; 9 bases align to TRBD2. V was pared by 4 bases and J by 4 bases, with 16 bases of the junction left unmatched. In germline, CDR1 is SGHTS, CDR2 YDEGEE. This CDR3 comprises 18 residues. The DNA for the CDR3 is TGTGCCAGCAGCCCAGGGATGGTAGCGGGAGTGGGGCCAGATACGCAGTATTTT. This sequence encodes CASSPGMVAGVGPDTQYF.

The chain is built from TRBV9 and TRBJ2-7, with a possible D match to TRBD2 (6 bases). V dropped 4 bases and J dropped 7 bases, with 15 bases sitting between them. The CDR3 covers 13 residues. The germline V gene encodes CDR1 SGDLS and CDR2 YYNGEE. The chain's CDR3 is CASSPGRSGEQYF. In nucleotides, the CDR3 is TGTGCCAGCAGCCCTGGGAGGTCGGGAGAGCAGTACTTC.

The V and J genes are TRBV3-1 (or the pseudogene TRBV3-2) and TRBJ2-7, with no clear D. The V and J ends lost 5 bases and 7 bases respectively, with 9 bases between them. CDR1 LGHDT and CDR2 YNNKEL come from the germline V gene (reference sequence). The CDR3 totals 11 residues. The CDR3 bases are TGTGCCAGCAGCAACCCACGGGAGCAGTACTTC. Its translation: CASSNPREQYF.

The rearrangement joins TRBV7-9 to TRBJ1-5, with D possibly being TRBD1 (6 bases). The germline gives CDR1 SEHNR, CDR2 FQNEAQ (reference sequence). The CDR3 length is 12 residues. Trimming cost V 6 bases and J 10 bases, with 13 bases left between them. The DNA of the CDR3 is TGTGCCAGCAGTCTACAGGGCGCACCCCAGCATTTT. This encodes CASSLQGAPQHF.

V and J are TRBV7-8 and TRBJ2-5; D is ambiguous. CDR1 and CDR2 (germline): SGHVS, FQNEAQ. Trimming removed 1 base from V and 3 bases from J, with 12 bases in between. This CDR3 has 15 residues. The CDR3 nucleotides read TGTGCCAGCAGCTTAGGGTGGGCCGCAAAAGAGACCCAGTACTTC. The encoded protein is CASSLGWAAKETQYF.

CDR3 bases: TGTGCCAGCAGCTTACAACAGGGGGCAGATACGCAGTATTTT. Translating it yields CASSLQQGADTQYF. V usage is TRBV5-4 and J usage is TRBJ2-3; 8 bases map to TRBD1. The CDR3 is 14 amino acids. Germline CDR1 is SGHNT and CDR2 is YYREEE (reference sequence). The V gene end was trimmed by 2 bases and the J gene end by 4 bases; junction bases not matched to a gene: 3. The full variable domain, its missing parts supplied by reference TRBV5-4 and TRBJ2-3, is ETGVTQSPTHLIKTRGQQVTLRCSSQSGHNTVSWYQQALGQGPQFIFQYYREEENGRGNFPPRFSGLQFPNYSSELNVNALELDDSALYLCASSLQQGADTQYFGPGTRLTVL.

This chain joins TRBV10-2 and TRBJ2-1; 7 nucleotides agree with TRBD2. Germline V gives CDR1 WSHSY, CDR2 SAAADI. The CDR3 has 14 residues. V was clipped by 5 bases and J by 7 bases; unmatched bases: 8. The CDR3 DNA is TGCGCCAGCAGTATAAGCGGGACTTGGAATGAGCAGTTCTTC. Translated: CASSISGTWNEQFF.

The CDR3 sequence: CASSPRIGGATGELFF. CDR3 nucleotide sequence: TGTGCCAGCAGCCCCCGCATTGGGGGGGCCACCGGGGAGCTGTTTTTT. This chain joins TRBV14 and TRBJ2-2, with D tentatively TRBD2 (7 bases). V was clipped by 4 bases and J by 4 bases, with 16 bases between them. The CDR3 consists of 16 residues. Germline V gives CDR1 SGHDN, CDR2 FVKESK.

The V call is TRBV4-3, the J call TRBJ2-7; D may be TRBD1 (6 bases). The V end lost 1 base, the J end lost 6 bases, and 16 bases lay between the germline ends. There are 15 residues in the CDR3. Germline values: CDR1 LGHNA, CDR2 YSLEER. The CDR3 region is CASSQGSLGGAEQYF. In DNA, the CDR3 is TGCGCCAGCAGCCAAGGTTCGCTAGGGGGAGCCGAGCAGTACTTC.

This clone was detected once. The chain has TRBV12-3 or TRBV12-4 and TRBJ1-5; D remains ambiguous. V shed 8 bases and J shed 5 bases, with 10 bases lying between them. CDR3 size: 12 residues. This chain's CDR3 is CASASIYQPQHF. In DNA form, the CDR3 reads TGTGCCAGCGCGTCAATTTATCAGCCCCAGCATTTT.

This chain links TRBV11-2 with TRBJ2-5; 11 nucleotides agree with TRBD1. Germline CDR1 SGHAT, CDR2 FQNNGV. CDR3 size: 15 residues. The V and J ends lost 5 bases and 1 base, in that order; junction bases with no gene match: 3. In nucleotides, the CDR3 is TGTGCCAGCAGCCCTGGGACAGGGGGCCAAGAGACCCAGTACTTC. Its protein is CASSPGTGGQETQYF.

CDR3 in amino acids: CASSRGEVETQYF. DNA of the CDR3: TGTGCCAGCAGCCGAGGAGAGGTGGAGACCCAGTACTTC. The gene calls are TRBV7-9 and TRBJ2-5; D gene unclear. The ends were cut back, 5 bases at V and 5 bases at J, with 12 bases in the middle. Germline V CDR1 and CDR2: SEHNR, FQNEAQ (reference sequence). This CDR3 has 13 residues.

The chain carries TRBV7-9 and TRBJ2-7, with 7 bases matching TRBD1. This CDR3 comprises 16 residues. CDR1 is SEHNR, CDR2 FQNEAQ, per germline (reference sequence). J gave up 2 bases and V 1 base, and 8 bases lay outside the gene matches. The CDR3 sequence: CASSLGRDSTTYEQYF. CDR3 DNA: TGTGCCAGCAGCTTAGGCCGGGACAGCACCACCTACGAGCAGTACTTC.

The chain employs TRBV6-5 and TRBJ2-1, with TRBD2 as a possible D gene (6 bases). The germline V gene has CDR1 MNHEY and CDR2 SVGAGI. The CDR3 totals 14 residues. V was shortened by 7 bases and J by 8 bases, with 18 bases between the two germline ends. The CDR3 sequence is CASTDSGQRDEQFF. The DNA of the CDR3 is TGTGCCAGCACCGATAGCGGACAACGGGATGAGCAGTTCTTC.

The genes are TRBV2 and TRBJ1-5, with 7 bases lining up with TRBD1. After removal of 4 bases from V and 7 bases from J, the junction contained 10 bases not matched to a gene. The CDR3 covers 15 residues. Germline CDR1 reads SNHLY; CDR2 reads FYNNEI. The CDR3 DNA reads TGTGCCAGCAGTGGCCCCGGACAGGCACGGCAGCCCCAGCATTTT. Translated, it gives CASSGPGQARQPQHF.

This clone appeared a single time. The chain recombines TRBV15 with TRBJ2-7, with TRBD1 matching over 11 bases. Per germline, CDR1 LNHNV and CDR2 YYDKDF (reference sequence). This CDR3 region has 15 residues. V lost 1 base to trimming and J lost 11 bases; unmatched junction nucleotides: 10. The CDR3 bases are TGTGCCACCAGCAGAGCCGGGACAGGGGGGTCGGGGGAGTACTTC. Its translation: CATSRAGTGGSGEYF.

V and J are TRBV6-2 or TRBV6-3 and TRBJ2-7, with a weak D call TRBD1 (5 bases). Trimming took 6 bases from V and 3 from J, leaving 21 bases between them. Germline V CDR1 and CDR2: MNHEY, SVGEGT. The CDR3 covers 16 residues. The CDR3 DNA follows: TGTGCCAGCAGCTCCCCTTACAGGAGACCCCTCTACGAGCAGTACTTC. Amino acids: CASSSPYRRPLYEQYF.

This rearrangement joins TRBV3-1 (or the pseudogene TRBV3-2) to TRBJ2-7; 7 bases align to TRBD1. V dropped 4 bases and J dropped 4; count of bases not matched to a gene: 1. This CDR3 spans 12 amino acids. Germline CDR1 reads LGHDT; CDR2 reads YNNKEL (reference sequence). The CDR3 reads CASSLGQYEQYF. The CDR3 bases are TGTGCCAGCAGCCTGGGACAGTACGAGCAGTACTTC.

The chain links TRBV12-5 to TRBJ2-3, with 8 bases aligning to TRBD2. V shed 4 bases, J shed 4 bases, and the junction held 4 bases outside the gene matches. Germline CDR1 and CDR2: LGHNT and FRNRAP. This CDR3 region has 14 residues. CDR3 residues: CASGWGLVSDTQYF. In nucleotides, the CDR3 is TGTGCTAGTGGTTGGGGACTAGTCTCAGATACGCAGTATTTT.

The CDR3 reads CASSSSGGKSTGELFF. In DNA, the CDR3 is TGTGCCAGTAGTTCGAGCGGGGGTAAAAGCACCGGGGAGCTGTTTTTT. This rearrangement joins TRBV19 to TRBJ2-2, with 8 bases matching TRBD2. The CDR3 runs 16 residues. J was trimmed by 4 bases and V by 5 bases; bases with no gene match: 9. Germline values: CDR1 LNHDA, CDR2 SQIVND (reference sequence).

The rearrangement links TRBV4-3 to TRBJ2-7; weak D call: TRBD2 (5 bases). The length of the CDR3 is 13 residues. V lost 1 base to trimming and J lost 5 bases, with 9 bases between them. The germline gives CDR1 LGHNA, CDR2 YSLEER. This CDR3 reads CASSQVAGNEQYF. DNA for the CDR3: TGCGCCAGCAGCCAAGTGGCGGGTAACGAGCAGTACTTC.

This clone was recorded only once. V and J are TRBV6-1 and TRBJ1-5; D remains ambiguous. From germline, CDR1 is MNHNS and CDR2 SASEGT. This CDR3 spans 14 amino acids. Trimming shortened V by 2 bases and J by 4 bases, and 9 bases separated the two germline ends. Written as DNA, the CDR3 is TGTGCCAGCAGTGAAAGCCTCGGTAATCAGCCCCAGCATTTT. This translates into CASSESLGNQPQHF.

To note about this clone: A much larger clone lies a single base off, so this may be a read error. This chain uses TRBV3-1 (or the pseudogene TRBV3-2) with TRBJ2-3; the match to TRBD1 covers 7 bases. Trimming cost V 6 bases and J 3 bases; bases outside gene matches: 0. The CDR3 contains 12 residues. Germline V gives CDR1 LGHDT, CDR2 YNNKEL (reference sequence). CDR3 sequence: CASRQGTDTQYF. The CDR3 coding sequence is TGTGCCAGCAGACAGGGGACAGATACGCAGTATTTT.

The chain employs TRBV27 and TRBJ2-2; 7 nucleotides agree with TRBD2. V lost 2 bases to trimming and J lost 2 bases; unmatched junction nucleotides: 5. The length of the CDR3 is 16 residues. CDR1 MNHEY and CDR2 SMNVEV come from the germline V gene (reference sequence). The CDR3 DNA follows: TGTGCCAGCAGTTTAACGGCGGGAGTAAACACCGGGGAGCTGTTTTTT. Translating gives CASSLTAGVNTGELFF.

This clone was observed a single time. The V call is TRBV11-2, the J call TRBJ1-6; 8 bases align to TRBD1. Germline assignment: CDR1 SGHAT and CDR2 FQNNGV. The CDR3 spans 15 residues. The J segment lost 5 bases and the V segment lost 3 bases, leaving 3 bases of the junction unmatched. The CDR3 DNA sequence: TGTGCCAGCAGCTTGACAGGGGAAAATAATTCACCCCTCCACTTT. It translates to CASSLTGENNSPLHF.

V usage is TRBV5-1 and J usage is TRBJ1-4, with 10 bases aligning to TRBD1. The CDR3 is 15 amino acids. The V segment lost 4 bases and the J segment 7 bases; nucleotides outside the gene matches: 7. Germline CDR1 reads SGHRS; CDR2 reads YFSETQ. The CDR3 region has the DNA TGCGCCAGCAGCCCGGGACAGGGGTGGGCTGAAAAACTGTTTTTT. Protein product: CASSPGQGWAEKLFF.